The 13 T cell receptor beta chains below were found in one sample sequenced in a study of blood T cell repertoires in COVID-19 (TCRdb year 2020). Library generation was performed with the immunoSEQ multiplex PCR assay. This immuneACCESS table, as held by TCRdb, lists in-frame sequences with V and J called but not all clones. Of the missing ones, under half trace to an unresolved V gene in checked studies; the others have no known cause. The sample table lists about 150,000 clones, about 87% of them with a count of one. The leading ten clones occupy roughly 0.53% of the sample. The sample consisted of peripheral blood. The receptors shown here come from a man in his 60s with COVID-19, enrolled during active disease.

The rearrangement links TRBV6-1 to TRBJ1-2; D call uncertain. V gave up 1 base and J gave up 4 bases, with 16 bases separating them. Germline loops: CDR1 MNHNS, CDR2 SASEGT. The CDR3 consists of 16 residues. The DNA for the CDR3 is TGTGCCAGCAGTGAAGACCGAGAAAAAATGAGCTATGGCTACACCTTC. Translated, it gives CASSEDREKMSYGYTF.

The rearrangement joins TRBV24-1 to TRBJ2-5; 9 nucleotides line up with TRBD2. This CDR3 spans 13 amino acids. Trimming cost V 10 bases and J 6 bases; bases outside gene matches: 8. CDR1 is KGHDR and CDR2 is SFDVKD in the germline V gene. The chain's CDR3 is CATQGGGGKTQYF. The CDR3 nucleotides read TGTGCCACACAGGGCGGGGGGGGAAAGACCCAGTACTTC.

The chain employs TRBV11-1 and TRBJ2-3, with 11 bases that match TRBD2. CDR1 is SGHAT, CDR2 FQDESV, per germline (reference sequence). After removal of 6 bases from V and 2 bases from J, the junction contained 7 bases not matched to a gene. CDR3 length: 16 residues. As DNA, the CDR3 is TGTGCCAGCAGTTCTGTAGCGGGGGGGCCCACAGATACGCAGTATTTT. Protein sequence: CASSSVAGGPTDTQYF.

The chain carries TRBV19 and TRBJ1-2, with 7 nucleotides matching TRBD1. The CDR3 has 13 amino acids. Germline trimming cut 2 bases from V and 8 bases from J; bases unmatched to any gene: 5. Germline loops: CDR1 LNHDA, CDR2 SQIVND (reference sequence). DNA of the CDR3: TGTGCCAGTAGTATATTGACAGGGAACGGCTACACCTTC. It specifies CASSILTGNGYTF.

The genes are TRBV28 and TRBJ1-2; 8 nucleotides line up with TRBD1. The germline CDR1 and CDR2 sequences are MDHEN and SYDVKM. Losses at the gene ends were 3 bases for V and 7 bases for J; bases not matched to a gene: 4. CDR3 length: 13 amino acids. CDR3 amino acids: CASSFQGARGYTF. Here the CDR3 DNA reads TGTGCCAGCAGTTTTCAGGGGGCGCGTGGCTACACCTTC.

The table lists this clone with a few counts. This sequence joins TRBV6-2 or TRBV6-3 and TRBJ1-6; D remains ambiguous. The V and J ends lost 1 base and 8 bases respectively, with 6 bases between them. Germline values: CDR1 MNHEY, CDR2 SVGEGT. The CDR3 is made up of 13 amino acids. The CDR3 protein is CASSYLGDSPLHF. In DNA form, the CDR3 reads TGTGCCAGCAGTTACTTGGGCGATTCACCCCTCCACTTT.

This clone was recorded only once. V is TRBV7-2 and J is TRBJ2-3; D ambiguous. Germline lookup yields CDR1 SGHTA and CDR2 FQGNSA. Between the trimmed V and J ends, which lost 4 bases and 3 bases, there was a span of 8 bases. This CDR3 contains 13 residues. CDR3 amino acids: CASSSRATDTQYF. Here the CDR3 DNA reads TGTGCCAGCAGCTCGAGAGCGACAGATACGCAGTATTTT.

The chain links TRBV4-1 to TRBJ2-1; 10 nucleotides line up with TRBD2. V trimming: 4 bases; J trimming: 3 bases; junction bases outside the gene matches: 6. The germline V gene has CDR1 MGHRA and CDR2 YSYEKL. This CDR3 spans 16 amino acids. The CDR3 loop is CASSPGTSALYNEQFF. CDR3 coding DNA: TGCGCCAGCAGCCCTGGGACTAGCGCTCTCTACAATGAGCAGTTCTTC.

The J gene is TRBJ2-7, the V gene TRBV4-1; a possible D gene is TRBD1 (6 bases). V was clipped by 2 bases and J by 2 bases, with 13 bases between them. Looked up from germline, CDR1 is MGHRA and CDR2 is YSYEKL. The CDR3 is 15 amino acids. This chain's CDR3 is CASSQNRVSPYEQYF. The DNA for the CDR3 is TGCGCCAGCAGCCAAAACAGGGTTTCCCCCTACGAGCAGTACTTC.

The chain is built from TRBV5-6 and TRBJ2-2; 7 nucleotides agree with TRBD1. The junction had 5 bases not matched to a gene; V was cut back by 4 bases and J by 2 bases. This CDR3 region has 15 residues. Per the germline V gene, CDR1 is SGHDT and CDR2 is YYEEEE. Here the CDR3 DNA reads TGTGCCAGCAGCAGGGGACAGCTAAACACCGGGGAGCTGTTTTTT. This translates into CASSRGQLNTGELFF. The full variable domain, its missing parts supplied by reference TRBV5-6 and TRBJ2-2, is DAGVTQSPTHLIKTRGQQVTLRCSPKSGHDTVSWYQQALGQGPQFIFQYYEEEERQRGNFPDRFSGHQFPNYSSELNVNALLLGDSALYLCASSRGQLNTGELFFGEGSRLTVL.

This chain connects TRBV29-1 to TRBJ2-4; 11 bases map to TRBD1. Germline V CDR1 and CDR2: SQVTM, ANQGSEA. The CDR3 covers 13 residues. V was clipped by 7 bases and J by 6 bases; unmatched bases: 5. The CDR3 DNA reads as TGCAGCGCCACGGGACAGGGGGGAAACATTCAGTACTTC. Translating it yields CSATGQGGNIQYF.

The rearrangement joins TRBV5-8 to TRBJ2-7; TRBD2 matches 7 bases. Germline V gives CDR1 SGHTS, CDR2 YDEGEE. V shed 5 bases, J shed 0 bases, and the junction held 11 bases outside the gene matches. The CDR3 runs to 16 residues. CDR3 nucleotides: TGTGCCAGCAGGGGAGGGACGTTGATCTTCTCCTACGAGCAGTACTTC. It translates to CASRGGTLIFSYEQYF.

The rearrangement links TRBV6-1 to TRBJ1-1; 7 nucleotides line up with TRBD1. The germline CDR1 and CDR2 sequences are MNHNS and SASEGT. J was trimmed by 4 bases and V by 5 bases; bases with no gene match: 10. The length of the CDR3 is 15 residues. The CDR3 here is CASSPYTGAATEAFF. DNA of the CDR3: TGTGCCAGCAGTCCGTATACAGGGGCAGCCACTGAAGCTTTCTTT.